This TCR beta chain came from a study of cytomegalovirus exposure and HLA in healthy donors. A word on this clone: Antigen specificity is unknown.

This CDR3 is 18 amino acids long. The J segment lost 0 bases and the V segment lost 5 bases, leaving 16 bases of the junction unmatched. From germline, CDR1 is ENHRY and CDR2 SYGVKD. 60 Vbeta and 13 Jbeta primers were used in PCR. Original processing methods: A later analysis tallied roughly 77 million unique TCR beta chains, around 12 million of them shared. Here immunoSEQ multiplex PCR was the method, and the copy in TCRdb shows in-frame clones only, minus some. That table supplies the V and J calls and clone size; D and trimming were determined from the DNA. The repertoire holds roughly 100,000 clones, approximately 85% seen once, with around 3.9% in the top ten. The study, taken as a whole, reports: CMV antigen specificity was confirmed in vitro for three CMV-associated chains. An analysis that was carried out later associated approximately 17,000 TCR beta sequences with HLA alleles at 0.05 false discovery rate.

The receptor comes from a young man in good health and CMV-seronegative. The sample consisted of PBMCs. The chain uses TRBV10-3 and TRBJ2-7; 7 bases align to TRBD1. This CDR3 reads CAISRLLTTGANSYEQYF. CDR3 nucleotide sequence: TGTGCCATCAGTCGCCTCTTAACCACAGGGGCCAACTCCTACGAGCAGTACTTC.